The clone carrying this T cell receptor beta chain has only a few counts. Its antigen remains unidentified. The sample originates from a study of immune evolution from preneoplasia to lung adenocarcinoma. Findings and limits, study-wide: From normal lung to invasive adenocarcinoma, top clone frequencies appeared to decrease. Clonality was highest in normal lung, lower in later-stage lesions apparently.

The protocol was immunoSEQ multiplex PCR, while the TCRdb copy is restricted to in-frame clones and leaves out a portion. The sample has under 11,000 clones, around 79% seen once; the top ten hold roughly 3.9%. The germline V gene encodes CDR1 PRHDT and CDR2 FYEKMQ (reference sequence). V lost 2 bases, J lost 8 bases, and 6 bases lay in between. The CDR3 contains 12 residues. The TCR was taken from a person aged 55-80 years with lung adenocarcinoma. J is TRBJ1-4 and V is TRBV13; D gene unclear. The sample was FFPE minimally invasive lung adenocarcinoma tissue. This CDR3 reads CASSLWEEKLFF. Here the CDR3 DNA reads TGTGCCAGCAGCTTATGGGAAGAAAAACTGTTTTTT.